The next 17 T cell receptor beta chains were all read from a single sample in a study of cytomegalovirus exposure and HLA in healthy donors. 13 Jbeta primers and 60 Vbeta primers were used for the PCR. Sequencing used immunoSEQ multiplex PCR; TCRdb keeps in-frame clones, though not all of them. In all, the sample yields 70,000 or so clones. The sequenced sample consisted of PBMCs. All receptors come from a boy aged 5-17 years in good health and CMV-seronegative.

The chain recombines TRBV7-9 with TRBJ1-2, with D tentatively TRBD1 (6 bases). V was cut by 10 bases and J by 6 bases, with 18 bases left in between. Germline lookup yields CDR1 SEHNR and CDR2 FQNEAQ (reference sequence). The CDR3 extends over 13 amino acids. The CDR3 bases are TGTGCCACCAATCCCGGGACAAGTGATGGCTACACCTTC. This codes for CATNPGTSDGYTF.

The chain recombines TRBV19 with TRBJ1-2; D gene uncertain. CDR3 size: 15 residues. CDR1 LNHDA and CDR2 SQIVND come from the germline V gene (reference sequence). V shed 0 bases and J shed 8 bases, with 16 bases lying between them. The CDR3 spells CASSIDSRLTNGYTF. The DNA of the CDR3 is TGTGCCAGTAGTATAGATTCGAGACTGACTAACGGCTACACCTTC.

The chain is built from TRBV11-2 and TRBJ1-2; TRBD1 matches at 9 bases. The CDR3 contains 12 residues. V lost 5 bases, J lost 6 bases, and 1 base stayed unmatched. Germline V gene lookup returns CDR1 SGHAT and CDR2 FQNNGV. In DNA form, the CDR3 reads TGTGCCAGCAGCCGACAGGGGGATGGCTACACCTTC. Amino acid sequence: CASSRQGDGYTF.

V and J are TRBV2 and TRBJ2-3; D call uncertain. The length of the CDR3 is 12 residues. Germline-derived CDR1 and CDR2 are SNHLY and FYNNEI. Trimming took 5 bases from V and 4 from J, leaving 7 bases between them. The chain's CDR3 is CASSQGPDTQYF. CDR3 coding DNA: TGTGCCAGCAGTCAAGGGCCAGATACGCAGTATTTT. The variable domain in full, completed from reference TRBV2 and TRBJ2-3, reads EPEVTQTPSHQVTQMGQEVILRCVPISNHLYFYWYRQILGQKVEFLVSFYNNEISEKSEIFDDQFSVERPDGSNFTLKIRSTKLEDSAMYFCASSQGPDTQYFGPGTRLTVL.

The CDR3 reads CASSRDRGGTDTQYF. CDR3 nucleotide sequence: TGTGCCAGCAGTCGCGACAGGGGTGGGACAGATACGCAGTATTTT. V and J are TRBV7-8 and TRBJ2-3; 8 bases align to TRBD1. V was clipped by 6 bases and J by 3 bases; unmatched bases: 8. Per germline, CDR1 SGHVS and CDR2 FQNEAQ. The CDR3 is 15 amino acids.

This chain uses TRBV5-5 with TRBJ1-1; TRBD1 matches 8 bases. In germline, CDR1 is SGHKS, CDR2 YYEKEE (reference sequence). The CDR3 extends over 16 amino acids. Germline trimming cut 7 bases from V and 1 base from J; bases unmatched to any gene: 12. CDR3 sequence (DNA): TGTGCCAGCCGAAAAAACCTAGGACAGGGGAACACTGAAGCTTTCTTT. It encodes CASRKNLGQGNTEAFF.

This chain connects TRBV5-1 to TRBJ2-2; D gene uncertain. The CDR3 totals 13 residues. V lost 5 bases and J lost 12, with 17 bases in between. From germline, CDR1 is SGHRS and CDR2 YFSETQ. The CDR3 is CASRVGDSWKLFF. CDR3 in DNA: TGCGCCAGCAGGGTGGGTGACTCTTGGAAGCTGTTTTTT.

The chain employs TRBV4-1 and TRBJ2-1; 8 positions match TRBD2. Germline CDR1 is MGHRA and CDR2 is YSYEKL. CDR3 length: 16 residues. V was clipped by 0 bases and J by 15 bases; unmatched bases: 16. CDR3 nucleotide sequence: TGCGCCAGCAGCCAAGAGGTCCTAGCGGGTTCCCCAAGACGGTTCTTC. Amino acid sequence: CASSQEVLAGSPRRFF.

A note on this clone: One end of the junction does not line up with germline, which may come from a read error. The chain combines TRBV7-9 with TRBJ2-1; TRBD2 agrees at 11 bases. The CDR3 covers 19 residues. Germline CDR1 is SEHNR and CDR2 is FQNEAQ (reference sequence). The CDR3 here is CASSHGRLAGGDSDNEQFF. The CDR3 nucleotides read TGTGCCAGCAGCCACGGCCGTCTAGCGGGGGGCGACTCCGACAATGAGCAGTTCTTC.

CDR3 in DNA: TGTGCCAGCAGCCCCCTCGGGGGGGTTGACTATGGCTACACCTTC. This gives the protein CASSPLGGVDYGYTF. This rearrangement joins TRBV9 to TRBJ1-2, with TRBD1 as a possible D gene (5 bases). CDR1 is SGDLS, CDR2 YYNGEE, per germline. Trimming cost V 4 bases and J 3 bases, with 16 bases left between them. The CDR3 has 15 residues. The full variable domain, rest sourced from reference TRBV9 and TRBJ1-2, is DSGVTQTPKHLITATGQRVTLRCSPRSGDLSVYWYQQSLDQGLQFLIQYYNGEERAKGNILERFSAQQFPDLHSELNLSSLELGDSALYFCASSPLGGVDYGYTFGSGTRLTVV.

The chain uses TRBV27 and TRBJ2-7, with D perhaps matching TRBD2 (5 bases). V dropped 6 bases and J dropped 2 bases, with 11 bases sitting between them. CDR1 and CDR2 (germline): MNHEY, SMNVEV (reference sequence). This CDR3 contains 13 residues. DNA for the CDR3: TGTGCCAGCAGACCGGACTGGCCCTACGAGCAGTACTTC. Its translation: CASRPDWPYEQYF.

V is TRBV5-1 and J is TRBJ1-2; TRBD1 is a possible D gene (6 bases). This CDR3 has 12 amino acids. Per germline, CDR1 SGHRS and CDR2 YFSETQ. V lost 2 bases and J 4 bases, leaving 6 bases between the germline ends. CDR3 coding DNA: TGCGCCAGCAGCTTACAGGGCTATGGCTACACCTTC. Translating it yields CASSLQGYGYTF.

The CDR3 loop is CASNGGTATDTQYF. DNA for the CDR3: TGTGCCAGCAACGGTGGTACTGCCACAGATACGCAGTATTTT. The chain couples TRBV4-2 to TRBJ2-3; D unresolved. Trimming took 7 bases from V and 2 from J, leaving 13 bases between them. The CDR3 totals 14 residues. Germline loops: CDR1 LGHNA, CDR2 YNFKEQ.

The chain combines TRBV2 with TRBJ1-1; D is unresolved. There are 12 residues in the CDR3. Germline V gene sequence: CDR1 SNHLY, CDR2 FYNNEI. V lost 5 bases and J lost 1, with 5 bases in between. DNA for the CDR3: TGTGCCAGCAGTTCAGGGAACACTGAAGCTTTCTTT. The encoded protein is CASSSGNTEAFF.

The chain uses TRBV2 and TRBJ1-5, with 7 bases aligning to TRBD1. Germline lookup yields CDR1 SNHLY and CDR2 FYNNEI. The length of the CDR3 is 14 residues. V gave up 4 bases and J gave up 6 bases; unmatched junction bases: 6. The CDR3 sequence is CASSGAGGLQPQHF. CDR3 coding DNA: TGTGCCAGCAGTGGGGCAGGGGGGCTTCAGCCCCAGCATTTT. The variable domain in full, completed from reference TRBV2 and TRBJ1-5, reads EPEVTQTPSHQVTQMGQEVILRCVPISNHLYFYWYRQILGQKVEFLVSFYNNEISEKSEIFDDQFSVERPDGSNFTLKIRSTKLEDSAMYFCASSGAGGLQPQHFGDGTRLSIL.

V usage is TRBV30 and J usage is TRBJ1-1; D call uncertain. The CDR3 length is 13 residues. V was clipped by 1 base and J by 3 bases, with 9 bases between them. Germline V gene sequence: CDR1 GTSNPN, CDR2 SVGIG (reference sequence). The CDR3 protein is CAWSAHSDTEAFF. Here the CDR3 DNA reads TGTGCCTGGAGTGCCCACAGTGACACTGAAGCTTTCTTT. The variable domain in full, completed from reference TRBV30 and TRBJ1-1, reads SQTIHQWPATLVQPVGSPLSLECTVEGTSNPNLYWYRQAAGRGLQLLFYSVGIGQISSEVPQNLSASRPQDRQFILSSKKLLLSDSGFYLCAWSAHSDTEAFFGQGTRLTVV.

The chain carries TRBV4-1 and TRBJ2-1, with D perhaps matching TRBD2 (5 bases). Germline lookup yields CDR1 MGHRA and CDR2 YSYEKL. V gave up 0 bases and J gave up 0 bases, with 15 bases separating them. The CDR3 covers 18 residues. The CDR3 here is CASSQEGSLGSSYNEQFF. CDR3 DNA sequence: TGCGCCAGCAGCCAAGAGGGTAGCTTGGGGAGCTCCTACAATGAGCAGTTCTTC.